This TCR beta chain was observed in a study of blood T cell repertoires in COVID-19. Looking at the study overall: The cDNA or gDNA used as material had been derived from T cells, B-cell-depleted T cells, or PBMCs.

Original data processing: By means of reference gene primer amplification, nucleated cell counts were estimated. Measured with immunoSEQ multiplex PCR; TCRdb has only the in-frame clones, and not every one. The V and J calls and clone size were taken over from that table, and D and trimming were inferred from the DNA. The sample lists about 190,000 clones; roughly 90% were seen once. The CDR3 is 16 residues long. Germline CDR1 and CDR2: SEHNR and FQNEAQ (reference sequence). The V and J ends lost 4 bases and 2 bases respectively, with 18 bases between them. The J gene is TRBJ2-7, the V gene TRBV7-9; possibly TRBD1 for D (6 bases). Sequencing input: peripheral blood. The TCR comes from a middle-aged man with acute or convalescent COVID-19. For the CDR3, the DNA is TGTGCCAGCAGCTCATATATTAGAGGACAGACCTACGAGCAGTACTTC. Translated, it gives CASSSYIRGQTYEQYF.